These T cell receptor beta chains were read from a single sample in a study of blood T cell repertoires in COVID-19. Here immunoSEQ multiplex PCR was the method, and the copy in TCRdb shows in-frame clones only, minus some. The data contain tens of thousands of clones, over 70% of them singletons. The sequenced sample consisted of peripheral blood. All receptors derive from a woman of 80 years or more with active or convalescent COVID-19. CDR3s include the opening cysteine and the closing phenylalanine or tryptophan. Each record gives: V gene, J gene, clone size, D gene, CDR3 protein, CDR3 DNA. A D gene is named only where the DNA matches it firmly. Clone size is stated in some rows and not others, as once, few, many or a class when expanded.

TRBV5-1,TRBJ2-3,-,TRBD2,CASSLQAGGDTQYF,TGCGCCAGCAGCTTGCAAGCGGGAGGGGATACGCAGTATTTT
TRBV27,TRBJ1-1,-,TRBD1,CASRRDRTSMNTEAFF,TGTGCCAGCAGGAGGGACAGGACATCCATGAACACTGAAGCTTTCTTT
TRBV9,TRBJ1-3,-,TRBD1,CASSGQGQSGNTIYF,TGTGCCAGCAGCGGACAGGGGCAATCTGGAAACACCATATATTTT
TRBV28,TRBJ1-1,once,-,CASTPPFLGGSDTEAFF,TGTGCCAGCACCCCCCCCTTCTTGGGGGGATCGGACACTGAAGCTTTCTTT
TRBV11-3,TRBJ2-3,-,TRBD2,CASSFSAGAADTQYF,TGTGCCAGCAGCTTTTCCGCGGGAGCAGCAGATACGCAGTATTTT
TRBV27,TRBJ1-2,few,-,CASSLQGVNYGYTF,TGTGCCAGCAGTTTACAGGGCGTAAACTATGGCTACACCTTC
TRBV12-3/TRBV12-4,TRBJ1-2,-,TRBD1,CASSPGQGSYTF,TGTGCCAGCAGTCCCGGACAGGGAAGTTACACCTTC
TRBV30,TRBJ1-3,-,-,CASCQKGGNTIYF,TGTGCCTCCTGTCAGAAGGGGGGAAACACCATATATTTT
TRBV28,TRBJ1-6,-,TRBD1,CASIIGRDSRYNSPLHF,TGTGCCAGCATCATTGGCCGGGACAGCAGATATAATTCACCCCTCCACTTT
TRBV28,TRBJ2-3,-,TRBD2,CASTGTSKLDTQYF,TGTGCCAGCACTGGGACTAGCAAGTTGGATACGCAGTATTTT
TRBV9,TRBJ1-1,-,-,CASSPRSNTEAFF,TGTGCCAGCAGCCCCCGTAGTAACACTGAAGCTTTCTTT
TRBV5-1,TRBJ1-1,-,-,CASSEGAGVNTEAFF,TGCGCCAGCAGCGAGGGCGCGGGGGTGAACACTGAAGCTTTCTTT
TRBV28,TRBJ2-3,once,TRBD2,CASSSSLRTSGRGNTQYF,TGTGCCAGCAGTTCTTCCCTCAGGACTAGCGGGAGGGGAAATACGCAGTATTTT
TRBV19,TRBJ1-2,-,-,CASSIVGGNYGYTF,TGTGCCAGTAGTATAGTTGGAGGAAACTATGGCTACACCTTC
TRBV5-1,TRBJ2-1,-,-,CASSLELRQGNEQFF,TGCGCCAGCAGCTTGGAGTTGAGGCAGGGAAATGAGCAGTTCTTC
TRBV4-2,TRBJ1-1,once,-,CASSQDWAGSMNTEAFF,TGTGCCAGCAGCCAAGATTGGGCAGGGTCGATGAACACTGAAGCTTTCTTT
TRBV19,TRBJ1-1,-,-,CASAYVQGNTEAFF,TGTGCCAGTGCTTACGTACAGGGGAACACTGAAGCTTTCTTT
TRBV11-3,TRBJ2-1,-,TRBD2,CASSRYQFSGSEGNEQFF,TGTGCCAGCAGCCGATATCAATTTAGCGGGAGCGAAGGTAATGAGCAGTTCTTC
TRBV7-3,TRBJ2-6,-,-,CASSPTQGPGANVLTF,TGTGCCAGCAGCCCAACACAGGGCCCTGGGGCCAACGTCCTGACTTTC
TRBV5-8,TRBJ1-1,-,TRBD1,CASSLRDRVLAAFF,TGTGCCAGCAGCTTAAGGGACAGGGTCCTAGCAGCTTTCTTT
TRBV21-1,TRBJ1-2,-,-,CASSKNGGRGNGYTF,TGTGCCAGCAGCAAAAATGGGGGCAGAGGGAATGGCTACACCTTC
TRBV30,TRBJ2-1,-,TRBD1,CAWSESGTGNEQFF,TGTGCCTGGAGTGAATCCGGGACAGGGAATGAGCAGTTCTTC
TRBV7-2,TRBJ2-7,-,TRBD2,CASSLVGHLGLAGAYEQYF,TGTGCCAGCAGCTTAGTTGGCCACCTGGGACTAGCGGGAGCCTACGAGCAGTACTTC
TRBV15,TRBJ2-3,-,-,CATSTGQTTTDTQYF,TGTGCCACCAGCACAGGACAGACGACCACAGATACGCAGTATTTT
TRBV11-1,TRBJ2-3,-,-,CASRELGGPGVDTQYF,TGTGCCAGCAGGGAGTTGGGGGGGCCCGGCGTGGATACGCAGTATTTT
TRBV5-4,TRBJ1-2,-,-,CASSFTTDTRYGYTF,TGTGCCAGCAGCTTCACGACAGATACTCGGTATGGCTACACCTTC
TRBV30,TRBJ1-2,once,-,CAWSLSGSGYTF,TGTGCCTGGAGTCTAAGCGGTTCTGGCTACACCTTC
TRBV5-6,TRBJ1-2,-,-,CASSSPDFYGYTF,TGTGCCAGCAGCTCCCCAGATTTTTATGGCTACACCTTC
TRBV9,TRBJ2-1,-,-,CASGPLSLNEQFF,TGTGCCAGCGGTCCGCTAAGTTTGAATGAGCAGTTCTTC
TRBV28,TRBJ1-5,-,-,CASRRVNQPQHF,TGTGCCAGCAGGAGGGTTAATCAGCCCCAGCATTTT
TRBV28,TRBJ1-2,-,-,CASTPDPQGYGYTF,TGTGCCAGCACCCCGGACCCGCAGGGCTATGGCTACACCTTC
TRBV9,TRBJ2-5,-,TRBD1,CASSVGQGKQETQYF,TGTGCCAGCAGCGTAGGACAGGGGAAACAAGAGACCCAGTACTTC
TRBV7-2,TRBJ2-5,-,-,CASSLNTFQETQYF,TGTGCCAGCAGCTTAAACACATTCCAAGAGACCCAGTACTTC
TRBV7-2,TRBJ1-2,-,-,CASTRTGNYGYTF,TGTGCCAGCACCCGAACAGGGAACTATGGCTACACCTTC
TRBV6-5,TRBJ2-7,once,TRBD1,CASGQGSSYEQYF,TGTGCCAGCGGACAGGGGTCCTCCTACGAGCAGTACTTC
TRBV5-5,TRBJ1-3,few,-,CASSLTGALGYTIYF,TGTGCCAGCAGCTTGACAGGAGCTTTAGGATACACCATATATTTT
TRBV28,TRBJ1-1,once,TRBD1,CASSSLSYRGTEAFF,TGTGCCAGCAGCAGCTTAAGTTACAGGGGTACTGAAGCTTTCTTT
TRBV3-1/TRBV3-2,TRBJ2-2,-,TRBD1,CASSQGTGNTGELFF,TGTGCCAGCAGCCAAGGGACAGGGAACACCGGGGAGCTGTTTTTT
TRBV5-4,TRBJ2-3,few,TRBD1,CASSWGDRGFEDTQYF,TGTGCCAGCAGCTGGGGGGACAGGGGTTTTGAAGATACGCAGTATTTT
TRBV6-5,TRBJ1-5,-,TRBD1,CASSSGGQGQPQHF,TGTGCCAGCAGTTCCGGGGGACAGGGGCAGCCCCAGCATTTT
TRBV3-1/TRBV3-2,TRBJ1-5,few,TRBD1,CASTPGQGIQPQHF,TGTGCCAGCACACCGGGACAGGGGATTCAGCCCCAGCATTTT